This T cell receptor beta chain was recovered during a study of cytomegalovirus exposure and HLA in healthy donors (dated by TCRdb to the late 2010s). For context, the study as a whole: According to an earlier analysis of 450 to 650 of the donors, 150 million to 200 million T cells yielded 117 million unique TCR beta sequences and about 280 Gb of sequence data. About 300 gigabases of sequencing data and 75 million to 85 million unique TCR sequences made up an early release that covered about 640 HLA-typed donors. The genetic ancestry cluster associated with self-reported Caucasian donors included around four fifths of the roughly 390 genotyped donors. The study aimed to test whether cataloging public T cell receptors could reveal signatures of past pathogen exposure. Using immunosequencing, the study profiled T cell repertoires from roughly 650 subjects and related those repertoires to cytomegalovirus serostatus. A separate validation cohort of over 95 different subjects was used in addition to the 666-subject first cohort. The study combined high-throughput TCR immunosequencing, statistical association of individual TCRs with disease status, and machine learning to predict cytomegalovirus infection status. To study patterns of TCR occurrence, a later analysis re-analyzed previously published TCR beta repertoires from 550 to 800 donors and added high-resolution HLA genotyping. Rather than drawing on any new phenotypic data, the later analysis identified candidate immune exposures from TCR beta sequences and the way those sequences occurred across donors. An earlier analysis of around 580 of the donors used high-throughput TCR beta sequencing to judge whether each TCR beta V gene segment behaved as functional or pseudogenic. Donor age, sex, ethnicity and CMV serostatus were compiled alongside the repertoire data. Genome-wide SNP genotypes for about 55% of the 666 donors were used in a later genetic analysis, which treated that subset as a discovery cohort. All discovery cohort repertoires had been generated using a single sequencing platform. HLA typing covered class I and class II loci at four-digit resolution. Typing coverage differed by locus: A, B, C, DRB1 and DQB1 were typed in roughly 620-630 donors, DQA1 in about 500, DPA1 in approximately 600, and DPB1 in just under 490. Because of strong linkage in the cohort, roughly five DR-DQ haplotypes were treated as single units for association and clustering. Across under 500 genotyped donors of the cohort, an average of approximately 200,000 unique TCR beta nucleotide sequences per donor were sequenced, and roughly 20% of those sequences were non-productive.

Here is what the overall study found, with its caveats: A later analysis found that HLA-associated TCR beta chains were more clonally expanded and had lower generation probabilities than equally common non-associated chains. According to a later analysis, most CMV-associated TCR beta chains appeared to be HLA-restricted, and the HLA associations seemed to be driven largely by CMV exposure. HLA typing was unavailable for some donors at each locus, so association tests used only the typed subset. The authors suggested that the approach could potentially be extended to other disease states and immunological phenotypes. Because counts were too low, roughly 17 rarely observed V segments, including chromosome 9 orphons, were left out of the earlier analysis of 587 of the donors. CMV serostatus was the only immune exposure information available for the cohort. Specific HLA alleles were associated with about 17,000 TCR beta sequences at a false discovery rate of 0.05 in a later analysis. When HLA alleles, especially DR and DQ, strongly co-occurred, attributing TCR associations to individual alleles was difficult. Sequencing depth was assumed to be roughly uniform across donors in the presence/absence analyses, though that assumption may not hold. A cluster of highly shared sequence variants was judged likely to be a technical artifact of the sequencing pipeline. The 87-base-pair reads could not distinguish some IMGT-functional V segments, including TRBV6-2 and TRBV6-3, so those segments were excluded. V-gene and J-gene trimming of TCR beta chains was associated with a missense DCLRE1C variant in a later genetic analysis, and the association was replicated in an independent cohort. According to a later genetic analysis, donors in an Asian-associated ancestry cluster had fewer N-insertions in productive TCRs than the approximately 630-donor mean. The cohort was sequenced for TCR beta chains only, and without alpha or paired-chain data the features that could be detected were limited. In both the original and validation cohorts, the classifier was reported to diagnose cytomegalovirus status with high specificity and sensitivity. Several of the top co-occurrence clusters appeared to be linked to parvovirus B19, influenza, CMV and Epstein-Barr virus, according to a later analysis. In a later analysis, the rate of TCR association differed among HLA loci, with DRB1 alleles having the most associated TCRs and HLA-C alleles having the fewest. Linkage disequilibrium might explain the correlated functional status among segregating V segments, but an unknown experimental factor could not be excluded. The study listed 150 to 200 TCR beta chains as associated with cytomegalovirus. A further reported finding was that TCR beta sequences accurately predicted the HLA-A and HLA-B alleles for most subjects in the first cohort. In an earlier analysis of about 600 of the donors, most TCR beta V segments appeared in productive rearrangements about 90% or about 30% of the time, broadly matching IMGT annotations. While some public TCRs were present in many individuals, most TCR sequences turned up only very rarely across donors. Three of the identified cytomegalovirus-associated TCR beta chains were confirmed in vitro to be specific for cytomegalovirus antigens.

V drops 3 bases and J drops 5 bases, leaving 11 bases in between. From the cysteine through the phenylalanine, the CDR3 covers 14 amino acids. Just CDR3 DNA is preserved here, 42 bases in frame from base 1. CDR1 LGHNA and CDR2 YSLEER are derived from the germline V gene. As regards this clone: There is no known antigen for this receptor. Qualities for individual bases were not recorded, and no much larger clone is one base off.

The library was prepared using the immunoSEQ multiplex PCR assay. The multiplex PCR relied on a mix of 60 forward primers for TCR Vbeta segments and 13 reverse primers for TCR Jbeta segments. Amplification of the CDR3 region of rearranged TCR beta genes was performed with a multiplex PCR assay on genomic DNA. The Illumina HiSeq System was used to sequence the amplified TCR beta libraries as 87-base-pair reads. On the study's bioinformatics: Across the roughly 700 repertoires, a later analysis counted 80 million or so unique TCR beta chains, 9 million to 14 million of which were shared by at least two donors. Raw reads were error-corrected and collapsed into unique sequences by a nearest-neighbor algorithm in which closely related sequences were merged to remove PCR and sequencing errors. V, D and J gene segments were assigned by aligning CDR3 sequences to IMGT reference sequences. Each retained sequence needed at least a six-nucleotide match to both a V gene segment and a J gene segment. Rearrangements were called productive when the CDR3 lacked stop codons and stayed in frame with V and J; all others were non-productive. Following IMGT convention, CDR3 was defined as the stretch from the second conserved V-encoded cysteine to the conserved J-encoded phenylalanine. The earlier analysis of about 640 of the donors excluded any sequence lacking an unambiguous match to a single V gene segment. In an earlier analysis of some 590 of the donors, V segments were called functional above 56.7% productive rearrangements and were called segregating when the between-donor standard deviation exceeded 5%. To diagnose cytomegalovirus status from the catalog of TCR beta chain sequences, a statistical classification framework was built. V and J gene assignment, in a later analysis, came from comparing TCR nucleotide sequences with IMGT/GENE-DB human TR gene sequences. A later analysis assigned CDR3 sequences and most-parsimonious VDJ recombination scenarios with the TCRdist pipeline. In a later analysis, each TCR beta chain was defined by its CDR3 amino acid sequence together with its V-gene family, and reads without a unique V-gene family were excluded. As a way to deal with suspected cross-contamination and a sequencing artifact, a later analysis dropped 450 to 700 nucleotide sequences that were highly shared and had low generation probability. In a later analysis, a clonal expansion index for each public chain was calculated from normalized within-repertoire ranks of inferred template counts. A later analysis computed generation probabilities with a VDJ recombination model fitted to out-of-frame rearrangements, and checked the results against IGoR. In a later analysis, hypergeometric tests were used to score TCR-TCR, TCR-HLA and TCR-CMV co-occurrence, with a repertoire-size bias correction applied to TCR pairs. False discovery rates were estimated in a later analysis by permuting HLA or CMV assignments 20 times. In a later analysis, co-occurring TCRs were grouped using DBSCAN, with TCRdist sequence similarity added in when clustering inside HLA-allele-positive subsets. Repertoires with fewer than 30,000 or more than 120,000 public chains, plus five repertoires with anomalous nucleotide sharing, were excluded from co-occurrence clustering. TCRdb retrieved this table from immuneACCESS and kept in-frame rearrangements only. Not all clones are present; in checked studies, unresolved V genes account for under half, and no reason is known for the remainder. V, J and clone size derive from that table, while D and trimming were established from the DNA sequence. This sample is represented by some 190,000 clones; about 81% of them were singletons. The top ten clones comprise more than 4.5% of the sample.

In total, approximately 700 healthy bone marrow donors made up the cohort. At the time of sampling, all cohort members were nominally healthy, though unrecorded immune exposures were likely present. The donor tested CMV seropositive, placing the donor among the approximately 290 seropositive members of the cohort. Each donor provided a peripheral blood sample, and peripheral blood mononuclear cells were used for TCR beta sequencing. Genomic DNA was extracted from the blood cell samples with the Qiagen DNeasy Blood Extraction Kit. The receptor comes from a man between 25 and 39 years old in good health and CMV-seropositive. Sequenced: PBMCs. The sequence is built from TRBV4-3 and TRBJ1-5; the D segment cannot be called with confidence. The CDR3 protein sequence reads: CASSQGFKDQPQHF. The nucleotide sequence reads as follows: TGCGCCAGCAGCCAGGGCTTCAAAGATCAGCCCCAGCATTTT.